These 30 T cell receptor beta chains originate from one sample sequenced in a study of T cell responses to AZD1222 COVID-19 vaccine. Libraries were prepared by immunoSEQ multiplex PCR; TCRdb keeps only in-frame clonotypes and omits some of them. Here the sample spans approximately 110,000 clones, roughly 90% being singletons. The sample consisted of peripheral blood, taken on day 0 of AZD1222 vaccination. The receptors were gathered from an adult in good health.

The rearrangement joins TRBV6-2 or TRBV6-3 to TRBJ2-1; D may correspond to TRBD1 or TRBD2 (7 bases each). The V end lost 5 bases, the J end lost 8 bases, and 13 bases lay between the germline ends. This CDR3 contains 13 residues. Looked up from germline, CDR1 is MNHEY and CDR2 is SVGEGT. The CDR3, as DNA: TGTGCCAGCAGTCAGGGGGAGGGCCATGAGCAGTTCTTC. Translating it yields CASSQGEGHEQFF.

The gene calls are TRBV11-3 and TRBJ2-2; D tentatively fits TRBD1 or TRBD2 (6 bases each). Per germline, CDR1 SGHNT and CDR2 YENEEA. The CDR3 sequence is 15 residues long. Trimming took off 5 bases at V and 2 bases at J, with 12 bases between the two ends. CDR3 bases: TGTGCCAGCAGCCGCTGGGGGGCAAACACCGGGGAGCTGTTTTTT. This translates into CASSRWGANTGELFF.

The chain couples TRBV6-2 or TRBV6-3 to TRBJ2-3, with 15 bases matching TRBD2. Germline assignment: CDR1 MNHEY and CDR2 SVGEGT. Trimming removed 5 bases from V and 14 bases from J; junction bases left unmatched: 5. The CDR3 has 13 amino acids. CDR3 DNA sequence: TGTGCCAGCAGTGGACTAGCGGGAGGGCTGAGGTATTTT. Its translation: CASSGLAGGLRYF.

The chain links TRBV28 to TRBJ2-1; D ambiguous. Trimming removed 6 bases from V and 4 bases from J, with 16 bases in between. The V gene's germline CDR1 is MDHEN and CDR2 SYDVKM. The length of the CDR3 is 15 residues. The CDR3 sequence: CASRLMDLGYNEQFF. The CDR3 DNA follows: TGTGCCAGCAGACTTATGGACCTAGGTTACAATGAGCAGTTCTTC.

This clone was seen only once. The CDR3 DNA reads as TGTGCCAGCAGCTTGGAGCGGGAGCCCGGAGATACGCAGTATTTT. Its protein is CASSLEREPGDTQYF. This rearrangement joins TRBV5-4 to TRBJ2-3; 8 bases map to TRBD2. Germline loops: CDR1 SGHNT, CDR2 YYREEE (reference sequence). V dropped 0 bases and J dropped 5; count of bases not matched to a gene: 5. This CDR3 spans 15 amino acids.

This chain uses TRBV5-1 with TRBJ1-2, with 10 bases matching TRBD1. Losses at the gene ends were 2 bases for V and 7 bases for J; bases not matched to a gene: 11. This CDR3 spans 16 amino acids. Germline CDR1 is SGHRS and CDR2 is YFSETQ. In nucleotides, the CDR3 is TGCGCCAGCAGCTTTAAAGTCGGACAGGGGGATTTTGGCTACACCTTC. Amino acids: CASSFKVGQGDFGYTF.

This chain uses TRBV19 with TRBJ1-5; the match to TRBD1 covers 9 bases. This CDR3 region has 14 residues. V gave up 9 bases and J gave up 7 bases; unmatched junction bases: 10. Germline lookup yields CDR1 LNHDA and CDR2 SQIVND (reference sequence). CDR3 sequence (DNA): TGTGCCAGCCAACGGGACAGGGTCAGCCAGCCCCAGCATTTT. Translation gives CASQRDRVSQPQHF.

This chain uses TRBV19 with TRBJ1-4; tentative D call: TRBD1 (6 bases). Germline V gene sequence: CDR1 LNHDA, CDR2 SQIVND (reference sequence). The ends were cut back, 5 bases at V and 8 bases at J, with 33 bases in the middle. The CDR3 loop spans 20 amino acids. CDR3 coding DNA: TGTGCCAGTAGTTCGGGCCGTAGTGAGGGGGTCGGGATGGCGCGAGAAAAACTGTTTTTT. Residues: CASSSGRSEGVGMAREKLFF.

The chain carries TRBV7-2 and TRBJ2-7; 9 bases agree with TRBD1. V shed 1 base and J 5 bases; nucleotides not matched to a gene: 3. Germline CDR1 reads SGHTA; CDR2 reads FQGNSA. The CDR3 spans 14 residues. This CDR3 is CASSLGDREHEQYF. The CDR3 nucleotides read TGTGCCAGCAGCTTAGGGGACAGGGAACACGAGCAGTACTTC.

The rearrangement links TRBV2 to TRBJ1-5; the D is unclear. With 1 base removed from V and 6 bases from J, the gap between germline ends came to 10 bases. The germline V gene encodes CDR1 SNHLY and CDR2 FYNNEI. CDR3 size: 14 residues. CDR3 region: CASSEVTRSQPQHF. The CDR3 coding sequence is TGTGCCAGCAGTGAAGTCACCCGTAGTCAGCCCCAGCATTTT. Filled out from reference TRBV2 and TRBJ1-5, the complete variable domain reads EPEVTQTPSHQVTQMGQEVILRCVPISNHLYFYWYRQILGQKVEFLVSFYNNEISEKSEIFDDQFSVERPDGSNFTLKIRSTKLEDSAMYFCASSEVTRSQPQHFGDGTRLSIL.

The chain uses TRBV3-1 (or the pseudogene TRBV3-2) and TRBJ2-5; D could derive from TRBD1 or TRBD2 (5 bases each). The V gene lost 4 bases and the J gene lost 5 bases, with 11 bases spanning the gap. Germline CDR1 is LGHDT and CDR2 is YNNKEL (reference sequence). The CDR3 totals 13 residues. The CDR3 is CASSRDVEETQYF. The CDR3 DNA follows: TGTGCCAGCAGCCGGGACGTAGAGGAGACCCAGTACTTC.

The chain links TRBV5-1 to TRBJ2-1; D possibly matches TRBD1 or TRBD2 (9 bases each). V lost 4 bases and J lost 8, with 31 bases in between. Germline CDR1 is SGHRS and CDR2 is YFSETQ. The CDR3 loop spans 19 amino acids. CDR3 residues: CASSRRGQGSASGNYEQFF. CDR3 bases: TGCGCCAGCAGCCGCCGGGGACAGGGATCGGCTAGCGGGAACTATGAGCAGTTCTTC.

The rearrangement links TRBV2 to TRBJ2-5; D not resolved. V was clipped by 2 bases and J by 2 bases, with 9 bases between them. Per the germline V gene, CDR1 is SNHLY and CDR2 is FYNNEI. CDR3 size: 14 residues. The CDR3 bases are TGTGCCAGCAGTGAAAGATCAAAGCAAGAGACCCAGTACTTC. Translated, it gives CASSERSKQETQYF. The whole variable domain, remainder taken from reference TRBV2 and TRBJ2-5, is EPEVTQTPSHQVTQMGQEVILRCVPISNHLYFYWYRQILGQKVEFLVSFYNNEISEKSEIFDDQFSVERPDGSNFTLKIRSTKLEDSAMYFCASSERSKQETQYFGPGTRLLVL.

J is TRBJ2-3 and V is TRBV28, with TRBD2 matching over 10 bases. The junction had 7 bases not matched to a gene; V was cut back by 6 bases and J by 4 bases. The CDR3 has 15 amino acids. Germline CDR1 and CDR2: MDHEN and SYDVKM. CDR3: CASSLAGEFADTQYF. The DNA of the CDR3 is TGTGCCAGCAGCCTAGCGGGGGAGTTCGCAGATACGCAGTATTTT.

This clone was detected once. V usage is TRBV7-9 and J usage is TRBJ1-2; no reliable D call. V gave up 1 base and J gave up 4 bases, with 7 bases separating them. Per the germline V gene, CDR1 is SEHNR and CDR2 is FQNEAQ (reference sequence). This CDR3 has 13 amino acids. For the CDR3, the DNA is TGTGCCAGCAGCTTAGGTACAGCCTATGGCTACACCTTC. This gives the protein CASSLGTAYGYTF.

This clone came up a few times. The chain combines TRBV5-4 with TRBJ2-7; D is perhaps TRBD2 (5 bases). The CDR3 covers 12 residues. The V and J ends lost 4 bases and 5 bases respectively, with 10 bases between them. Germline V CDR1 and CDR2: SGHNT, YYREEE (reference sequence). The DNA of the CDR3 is TGTGCCAGCAGCCACCCCGGGAACGAGCAGTACTTC. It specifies CASSHPGNEQYF.

CDR3 amino acids: CASSVGRDRDEQFF. CDR3 nucleotide sequence: TGTGCCAGCAGCGTAGGGCGGGACCGAGATGAGCAGTTCTTC. This chain links TRBV9 with TRBJ2-1, with D possibly TRBD2 on 6 matching bases. The CDR3 contains 14 residues. Germline CDR1 and CDR2: SGDLS and YYNGEE. Trimming shortened V by 0 bases and J by 8 bases, and 12 bases separated the two germline ends.

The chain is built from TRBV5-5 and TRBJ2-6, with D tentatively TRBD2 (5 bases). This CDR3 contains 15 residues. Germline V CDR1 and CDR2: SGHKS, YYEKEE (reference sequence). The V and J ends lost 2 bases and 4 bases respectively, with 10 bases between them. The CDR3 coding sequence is TGTGCCAGCAGCTTATCGGGGAGCGGGGCCAACGTCCTGACTTTC. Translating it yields CASSLSGSGANVLTF.

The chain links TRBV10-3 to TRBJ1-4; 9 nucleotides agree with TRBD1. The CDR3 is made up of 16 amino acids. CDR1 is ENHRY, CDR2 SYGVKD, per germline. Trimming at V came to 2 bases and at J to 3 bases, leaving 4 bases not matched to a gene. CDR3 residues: CAISEGQGYANEKLFF. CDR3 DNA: TGTGCCATCAGTGAGGGACAGGGGTACGCTAATGAAAAACTGTTTTTT.

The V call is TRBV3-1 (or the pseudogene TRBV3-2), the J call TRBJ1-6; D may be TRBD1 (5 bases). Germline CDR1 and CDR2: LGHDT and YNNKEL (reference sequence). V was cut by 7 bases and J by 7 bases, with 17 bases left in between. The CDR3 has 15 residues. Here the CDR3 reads CASKFGPGDNSPLHF. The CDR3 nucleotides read TGTGCCAGCAAGTTTGGTCCGGGGGACAATTCACCCCTCCACTTT.

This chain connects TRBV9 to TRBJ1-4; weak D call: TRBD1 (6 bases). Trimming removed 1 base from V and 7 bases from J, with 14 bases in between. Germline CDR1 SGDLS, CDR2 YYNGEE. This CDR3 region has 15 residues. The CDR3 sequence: CASSVFAGAGEKLFF. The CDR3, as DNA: TGTGCCAGCAGCGTATTCGCGGGGGCCGGTGAAAAACTGTTTTTT.

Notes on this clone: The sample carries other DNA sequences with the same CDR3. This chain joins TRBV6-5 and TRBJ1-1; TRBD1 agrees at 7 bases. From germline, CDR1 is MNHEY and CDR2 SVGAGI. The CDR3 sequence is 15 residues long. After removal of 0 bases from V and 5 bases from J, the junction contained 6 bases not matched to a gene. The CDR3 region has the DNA TGTGCCAGCAGTTACTCGAGCAGGGGGGGGACTGAAGCTTTCTTT. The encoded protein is CASSYSSRGGTEAFF.

In DNA, the CDR3 is TGTGCCACCAGCAGGACGATAGGCGGAGCCGGGGAGCTGTTTTTT. Encoded protein: CATSRTIGGAGELFF. This sequence joins TRBV15 and TRBJ2-2; no clear D. Germline loops: CDR1 LNHNV, CDR2 YYDKDF (reference sequence). The CDR3 sequence is 15 residues long. The V gene lost 3 bases and the J gene lost 6 bases, with 14 bases spanning the gap.

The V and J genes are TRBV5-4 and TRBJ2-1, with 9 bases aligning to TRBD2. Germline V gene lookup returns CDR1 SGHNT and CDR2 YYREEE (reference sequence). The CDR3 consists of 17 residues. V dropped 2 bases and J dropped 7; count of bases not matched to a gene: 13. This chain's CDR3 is CASSFVPSGNSMNEQFF. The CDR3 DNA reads TGTGCCAGCAGCTTCGTCCCTAGCGGGAATTCGATGAATGAGCAGTTCTTC. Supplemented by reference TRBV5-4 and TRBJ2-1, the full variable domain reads ETGVTQSPTHLIKTRGQQVTLRCSSQSGHNTVSWYQQALGQGPQFIFQYYREEENGRGNFPPRFSGLQFPNYSSELNVNALELDDSALYLCASSFVPSGNSMNEQFFGPGTRLTVL.

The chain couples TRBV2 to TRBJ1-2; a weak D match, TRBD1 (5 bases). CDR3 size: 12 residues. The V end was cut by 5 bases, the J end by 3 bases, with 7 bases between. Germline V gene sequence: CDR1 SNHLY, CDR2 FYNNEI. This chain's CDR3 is CASSRGDYGYTF. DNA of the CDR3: TGTGCCAGCAGTCGGGGCGACTATGGCTACACCTTC. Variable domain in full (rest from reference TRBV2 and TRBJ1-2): EPEVTQTPSHQVTQMGQEVILRCVPISNHLYFYWYRQILGQKVEFLVSFYNNEISEKSEIFDDQFSVERPDGSNFTLKIRSTKLEDSAMYFCASSRGDYGYTFGSGTRLTVV.

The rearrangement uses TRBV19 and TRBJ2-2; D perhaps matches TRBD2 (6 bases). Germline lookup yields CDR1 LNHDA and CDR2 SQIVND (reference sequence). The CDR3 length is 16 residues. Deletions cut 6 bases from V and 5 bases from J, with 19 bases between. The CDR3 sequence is CASSPVRSRGTGELFF. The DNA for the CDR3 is TGTGCCAGTAGCCCCGTGCGCAGCCGGGGGACCGGGGAGCTGTTTTTT.

CDR3 DNA: TGTGCCAGCAGCCCCGGGGGAGGAGGCAATCAGCCCCAGCATTTT. This gives the protein CASSPGGGGNQPQHF. The rearrangement links TRBV5-6 to TRBJ1-5; D may be TRBD1 (5 bases). Germline V gene sequence: CDR1 SGHDT, CDR2 YYEEEE. CDR3 length: 15 residues. The V end was cut by 4 bases, the J end by 2 bases, with 13 bases between.

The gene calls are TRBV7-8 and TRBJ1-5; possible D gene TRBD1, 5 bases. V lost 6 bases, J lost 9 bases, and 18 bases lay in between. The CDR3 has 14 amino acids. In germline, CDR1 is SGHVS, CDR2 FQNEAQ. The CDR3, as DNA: TGTGCCAGCAGAAAAGACAGCCTGGGTTCGCCCCAGCATTTT. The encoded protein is CASRKDSLGSPQHF.

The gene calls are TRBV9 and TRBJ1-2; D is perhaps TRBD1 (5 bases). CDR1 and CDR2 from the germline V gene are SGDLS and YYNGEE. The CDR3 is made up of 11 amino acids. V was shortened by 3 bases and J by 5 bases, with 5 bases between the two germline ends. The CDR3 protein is CASSGQYGYTF. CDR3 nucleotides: TGTGCCAGCAGCGGACAGTATGGCTACACCTTC.

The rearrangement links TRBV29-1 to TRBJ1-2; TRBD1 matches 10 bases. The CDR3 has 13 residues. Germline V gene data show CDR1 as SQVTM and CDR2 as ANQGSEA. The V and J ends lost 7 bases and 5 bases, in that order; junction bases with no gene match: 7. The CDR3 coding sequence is TGCAGCGCCCGGGACAGGGGCCCGTATGGCTACACCTTC. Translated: CSARDRGPYGYTF.